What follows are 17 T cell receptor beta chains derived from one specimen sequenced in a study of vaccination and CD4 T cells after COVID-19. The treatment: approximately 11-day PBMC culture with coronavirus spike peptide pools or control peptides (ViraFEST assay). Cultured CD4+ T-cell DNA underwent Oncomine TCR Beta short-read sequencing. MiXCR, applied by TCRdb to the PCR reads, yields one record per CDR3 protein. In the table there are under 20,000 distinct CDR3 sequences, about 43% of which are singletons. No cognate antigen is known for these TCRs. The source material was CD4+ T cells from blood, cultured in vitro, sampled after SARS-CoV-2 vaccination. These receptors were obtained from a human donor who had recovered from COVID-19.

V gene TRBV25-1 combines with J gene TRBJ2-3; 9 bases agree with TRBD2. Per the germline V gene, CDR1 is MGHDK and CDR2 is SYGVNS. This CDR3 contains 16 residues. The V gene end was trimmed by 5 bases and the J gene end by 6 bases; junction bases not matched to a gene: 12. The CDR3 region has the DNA TGTGCCAGCAGTTCTGGCGGGAGGGCTTCTGTCGATACGCAGTATTTT. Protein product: CASSSGGRASVDTQYF. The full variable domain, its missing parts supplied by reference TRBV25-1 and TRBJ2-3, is EADIYQTPRYLVIGTGKKITLECSQTMGHDKMYWYQQDPGMELHLIHYSYGVNSTEKGDLSSESTVSRIRTEHFPLTLESARPSHTSQYLCASSSGGRASVDTQYFGPGTRLTVL.

The CDR3 nucleotides are TGCGCCAGCAGCCTTGGCGGGGATTCACCCCTCCACTTT. It translates to CASSLGGDSPLHF. The V call is TRBV4-3, the J call TRBJ1-6, with D unclear. Germline V gene sequence: CDR1 LGHNA, CDR2 YSLEER. The CDR3 covers 13 residues. V lost 4 bases, J lost 8 bases, and 9 bases lay in between.

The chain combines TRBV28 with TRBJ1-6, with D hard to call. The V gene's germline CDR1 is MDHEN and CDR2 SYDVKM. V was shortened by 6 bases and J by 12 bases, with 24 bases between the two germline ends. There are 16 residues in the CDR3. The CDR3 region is CASSPLSIPTTVPLHF. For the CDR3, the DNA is TGTGCCAGCAGCCCTTTGTCTATTCCGACAACAGTACCCCTCCACTTT. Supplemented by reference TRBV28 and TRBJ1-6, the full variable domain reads DVKVTQSSRYLVKRTGEKVFLECVQDMDHENMFWYRQDPGLGLRLIYFSYDVKMKEKGDIPEGYSVSREKKERFSLILESASTNQTSMYLCASSPLSIPTTVPLHFGNGTRLTVT.

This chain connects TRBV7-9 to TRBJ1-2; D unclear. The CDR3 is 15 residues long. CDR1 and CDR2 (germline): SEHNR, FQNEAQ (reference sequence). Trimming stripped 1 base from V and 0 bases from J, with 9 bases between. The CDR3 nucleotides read TGTGCCAGCAGCTTAGGTCCAGGCTCTAACTATGGCTACACCTTC. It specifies CASSLGPGSNYGYTF.

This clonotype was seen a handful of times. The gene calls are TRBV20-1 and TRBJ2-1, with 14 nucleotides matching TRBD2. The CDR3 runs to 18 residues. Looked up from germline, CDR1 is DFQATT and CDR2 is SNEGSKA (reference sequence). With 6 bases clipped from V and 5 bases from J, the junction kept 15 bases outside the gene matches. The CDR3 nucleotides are TGCAGTGCGCTGAGACCGGGACTAGCGGGAGCACTAAACAATGAGCAGTTCTTC. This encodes CSALRPGLAGALNNEQFF.

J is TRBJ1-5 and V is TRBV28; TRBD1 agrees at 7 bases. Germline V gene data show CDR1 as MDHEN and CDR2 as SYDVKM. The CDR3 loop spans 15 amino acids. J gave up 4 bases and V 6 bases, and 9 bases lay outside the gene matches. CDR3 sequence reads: CASRGQPEGNQPQHF. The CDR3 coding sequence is TGTGCCAGCAGGGGACAGCCCGAGGGGAATCAGCCCCAGCATTTT.

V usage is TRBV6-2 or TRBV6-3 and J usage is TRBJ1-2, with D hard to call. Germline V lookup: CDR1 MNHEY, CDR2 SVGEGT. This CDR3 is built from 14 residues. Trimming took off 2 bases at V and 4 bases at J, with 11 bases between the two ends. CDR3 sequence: CASSYDFNLYGYTF. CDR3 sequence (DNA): TGTGCCAGCAGTTACGACTTCAACCTCTATGGCTACACCTTC.

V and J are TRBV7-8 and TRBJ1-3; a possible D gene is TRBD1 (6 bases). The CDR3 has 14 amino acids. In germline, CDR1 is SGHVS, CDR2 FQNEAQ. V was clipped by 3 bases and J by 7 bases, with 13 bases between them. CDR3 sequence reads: CASSFLQGGNTIYF. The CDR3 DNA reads TGTGCCAGCAGCTTCTTACAGGGAGGGAACACCATATATTTT.

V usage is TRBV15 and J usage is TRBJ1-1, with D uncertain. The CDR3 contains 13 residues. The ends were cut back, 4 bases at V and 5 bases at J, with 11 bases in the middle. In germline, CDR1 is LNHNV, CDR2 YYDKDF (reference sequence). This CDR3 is CATSKGLGTEAFF. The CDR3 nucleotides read TGTGCCACCAGCAAGGGTTTGGGGACTGAAGCTTTCTTT.

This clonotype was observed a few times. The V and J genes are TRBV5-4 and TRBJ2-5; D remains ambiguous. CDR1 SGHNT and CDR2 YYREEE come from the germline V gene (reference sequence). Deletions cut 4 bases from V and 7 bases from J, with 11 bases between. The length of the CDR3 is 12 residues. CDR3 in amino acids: CASSPEAGTQYF. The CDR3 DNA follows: TGTGCCAGCAGCCCCGAAGCCGGGACCCAGTACTTC.

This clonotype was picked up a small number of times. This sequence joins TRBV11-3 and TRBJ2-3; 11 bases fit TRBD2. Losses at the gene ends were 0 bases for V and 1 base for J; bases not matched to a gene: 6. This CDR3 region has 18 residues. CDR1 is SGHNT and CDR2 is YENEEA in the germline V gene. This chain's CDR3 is CASSLDLLLAGGTDTQYF. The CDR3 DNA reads TGTGCCAGCAGCTTAGACCTCCTACTAGCGGGGGGCACAGATACGCAGTATTTT.

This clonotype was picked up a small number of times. The CDR3 nucleotides read TGTGCCATCAGCCTGGACAGCTCCTACGAGCAGTACTTC. Its translation is CAISLDSSYEQYF. J is TRBJ2-7 and V is TRBV10-3, with D tentatively TRBD1 (6 bases). V was pared by 6 bases and J by 0 bases, with 9 bases between. Germline CDR1 reads ENHRY; CDR2 reads SYGVKD. The CDR3 spans 13 residues.

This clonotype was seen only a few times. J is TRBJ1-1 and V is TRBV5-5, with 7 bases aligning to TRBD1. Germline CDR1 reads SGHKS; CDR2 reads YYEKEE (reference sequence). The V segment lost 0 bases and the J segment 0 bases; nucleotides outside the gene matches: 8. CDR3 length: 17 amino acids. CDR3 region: CASSLGDSVGMNTEAFF. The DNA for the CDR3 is TGTGCCAGCAGCTTGGGGGACAGTGTTGGTATGAACACTGAAGCTTTCTTT.

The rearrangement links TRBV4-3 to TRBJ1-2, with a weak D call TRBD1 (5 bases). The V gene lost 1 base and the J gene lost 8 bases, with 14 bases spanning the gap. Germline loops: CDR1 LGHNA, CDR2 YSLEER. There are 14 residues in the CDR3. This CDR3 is CASSQVAGEGGYTF. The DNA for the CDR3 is TGCGCCAGCAGCCAAGTCGCGGGGGAAGGGGGCTACACCTTC.

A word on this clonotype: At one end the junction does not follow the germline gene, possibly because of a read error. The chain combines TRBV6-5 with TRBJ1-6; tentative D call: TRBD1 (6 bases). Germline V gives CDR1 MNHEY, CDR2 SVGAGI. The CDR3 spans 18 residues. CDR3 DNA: TGTGCCGGCAGTTCCGAACCCCAGGGGAGCTCCTATAATTCACCCCTCCACTTT. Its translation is CAGSSEPQGSSYNSPLHF.

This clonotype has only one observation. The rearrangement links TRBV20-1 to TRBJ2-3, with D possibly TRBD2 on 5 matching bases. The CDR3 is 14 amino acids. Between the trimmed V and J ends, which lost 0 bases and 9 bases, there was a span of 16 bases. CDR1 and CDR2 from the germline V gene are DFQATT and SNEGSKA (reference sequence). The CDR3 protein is CSARDVSRGETQYF. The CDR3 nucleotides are TGCAGTGCTAGAGATGTGTCCCGGGGAGAAACGCAGTATTTT.

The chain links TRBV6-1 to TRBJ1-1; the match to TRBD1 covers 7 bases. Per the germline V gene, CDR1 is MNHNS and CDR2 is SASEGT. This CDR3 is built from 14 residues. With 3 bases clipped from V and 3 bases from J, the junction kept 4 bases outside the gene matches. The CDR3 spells CASSETGTYTEAFF. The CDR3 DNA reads TGTGCCAGCAGTGAGACAGGGACGTACACTGAAGCTTTCTTT.